This T cell receptor (beta chain) came from a study of tumor-infiltrating lymphocytes in oesophageal squamous cell carcinoma. CDR1 and CDR2 (germline): SGHTA, FQGNSA. The CDR3 spans 14 residues. V lost 5 bases, J lost 9 bases, and 20 bases lay in between. Each CDR3 protein is one row after TCRdb ran MiXCR on the PCR reads. The sample carries 9,000 or so distinct CDR3 sequences, 60% to 70% recorded once. The sample comprised esophageal tumor tissue. The chain recombines TRBV7-2 with TRBJ2-7; unclear D gene. This receptor was taken from a female donor with esophageal squamous cell carcinoma. The CDR3: CASSPSVVPDTQYF. Here the CDR3 DNA reads TGTGCCAGCAGCCCTAGTGTAGTCCCAGATACGCAGTACTTC.